The entry that follows covers one T cell receptor (beta chain) sequence. Its cognate antigen is unknown. This may come from a read error, since a much larger clone is one base off. The entry originates in a study of glioma-infiltrating T cells. With 5 bases clipped from V and 7 bases from J, the junction kept 14 bases outside the gene matches. Germline assignment: CDR1 SGHTA and CDR2 FQGNSA. This CDR3 region has 15 residues. Amplification of TCR alpha and beta CDR3 regions from RNA used iRepertoire nested multiplex PCR. Tissue mRNA or PBMC total RNA, 100-400 ng, went into one-step reverse transcription and amplification. TCRdb reprocessed the multiplex PCR reads with MiXCR, giving one entry per CDR3 protein. The sample has more than 95,000 distinct CDR3 sequences; 23% are singletons. Overall study findings and caveats: CDR3 overlap between tissue and blood was very small. Gliomas, especially low-grade, showed above-expected tissue-blood divergence; non-neoplastic patients showed below.

The chain carries TRBV7-2 and TRBJ2-7; TRBD2 matches at 7 bases. The receptor was isolated from a human donor with low-grade glioma or glioblastoma, undergoing nonglioma brain surgery, or in good health (not recorded which). The source material was glioma tissue, nonneoplastic brain tissue, or PBMCs (not recorded which). In nucleotides, the CDR3 is TGTACCAGCAGCAGCTACTCCGGCGGGGGATTAGAGCAGTACTTC. Protein: CTSSSYSGGGLEQYF.